Presented here are 26 T cell receptor beta chains from one specimen sequenced in a study of cytomegalovirus exposure and HLA in healthy donors. Primers: 60 Vbeta forward and 13 Jbeta reverse. Sequencing used immunoSEQ multiplex PCR; TCRdb keeps in-frame clones, though not all of them. The data contain around 90,000 clones, approximately 86% of them singletons. Sequenced material: PBMCs. The receptors derive from a man in his thirties or forties in good health and CMV-seropositive.

The chain joins TRBV10-3 to TRBJ2-3; 9 bases are a match to TRBD2. V trimming: 0 bases; J trimming: 5 bases; junction bases outside the gene matches: 0. CDR3 length: 14 residues. The V gene's germline CDR1 is ENHRY and CDR2 SYGVKD. The CDR3 DNA sequence: TGTGCCATCAGTGAGTCACTAGCGGGAGATACGCAGTATTTT. As protein: CAISESLAGDTQYF.

J is TRBJ1-1 and V is TRBV10-2; D ambiguous. The CDR3 runs 13 residues. Germline CDR1 and CDR2: WSHSY and SAAADI. The V end was cut by 4 bases, the J end by 0 bases, with 6 bases between. CDR3 amino acids: CASSGQMNTEAFF. The DNA of the CDR3 is TGCGCCAGCAGTGGGCAGATGAACACTGAAGCTTTCTTT.

The V and J genes are TRBV10-3 and TRBJ2-5; D remains unclear. Germline loops: CDR1 ENHRY, CDR2 SYGVKD. Trimming shortened V by 6 bases and J by 4 bases, and 15 bases separated the two germline ends. This CDR3 has 14 amino acids. The CDR3 spells CAIRDSTSGETQYF. CDR3 coding DNA: TGTGCCATCAGAGACTCCACGAGTGGAGAGACCCAGTACTTC.

This clone was seen just once. This rearrangement joins TRBV7-9 to TRBJ1-4; D is perhaps TRBD1 (6 bases). Trimming took 3 bases from V and 7 from J, leaving 15 bases between them. The CDR3 has 15 residues. Germline values: CDR1 SEHNR, CDR2 FQNEAQ (reference sequence). This CDR3 is CASSFGRQGSEKLFF. CDR3 DNA: TGTGCCAGCAGCTTCGGGCGGCAGGGGAGTGAAAAACTGTTTTTT.

J is TRBJ1-1 and V is TRBV5-1; D gene unclear. Trimming removed 5 bases from V and 1 base from J, with 9 bases in between. The CDR3 is 13 amino acids. Germline CDR1 and CDR2: SGHRS and YFSETQ. In DNA, the CDR3 is TGCGCCAGCAGGCAAGGGAGGAACACTGAAGCTTTCTTT. Translated: CASRQGRNTEAFF.

The chain couples TRBV12-5 to TRBJ2-1, with TRBD2 matching over 10 bases. There are 15 residues in the CDR3. Germline trimming cut 6 bases from V and 9 bases from J; bases unmatched to any gene: 11. Looked up from germline, CDR1 is LGHNT and CDR2 is FRNRAP. The CDR3 coding sequence is TGTGCTAGTGGCCCTGGACTAGCGGCGGGGGGTGAGCAGTTCTTC. Its translation is CASGPGLAAGGEQFF.

The rearrangement links TRBV11-2 to TRBJ2-5; TRBD2 is a possible D gene (5 bases). In germline, CDR1 is SGHAT, CDR2 FQNNGV. V lost 4 bases to trimming and J lost 0 bases, with 12 bases between them. This CDR3 contains 15 residues. CDR3 sequence reads: CASSSNPGDQETQYF. The CDR3 DNA reads TGTGCCAGCAGCTCCAACCCCGGGGACCAAGAGACCCAGTACTTC.

The rearrangement uses TRBV18 and TRBJ2-5; D is ambiguous. V lost 7 bases, J lost 0 bases, and 9 bases lay in between. This CDR3 is built from 13 residues. CDR1 KGHSH and CDR2 LQKENI come from the germline V gene. The chain's CDR3 is CASLREDQETQYF. The CDR3, as DNA: TGTGCCAGCTTACGAGAGGACCAAGAGACCCAGTACTTC. Using reference TRBV18 and TRBJ2-5 for the parts outside the CDR3, the full variable domain is NAGVMQNPRHLVRRRGQEARLRCSPMKGHSHVYWYRQLPEEGLKFMVYLQKENIIDESGMPKERFSAEFPKEGPSILRIQQVVRGDSAAYFCASLREDQETQYFGPGTRLLVL.

The chain employs TRBV28 and TRBJ2-7, with 10 bases aligning to TRBD1. The CDR3 spans 14 residues. The V segment lost 6 bases and the J segment 4 bases; nucleotides outside the gene matches: 6. Germline V CDR1 and CDR2: MDHEN, SYDVKM. The CDR3 nucleotides read TGTGCCAGCAGAAGACAGGGGGCGGGTTACGAGCAGTACTTC. It codes for CASRRQGAGYEQYF.

The genes are TRBV5-4 and TRBJ2-1; 8 nucleotides match TRBD1. The CDR3 has 15 amino acids. Germline CDR1 is SGHNT and CDR2 is YYREEE (reference sequence). After removal of 4 bases from V and 0 bases from J, the junction contained 3 bases not matched to a gene. CDR3 sequence: CASSPGQASYNEQFF. DNA of the CDR3: TGTGCCAGCAGCCCGGGACAGGCCTCCTACAATGAGCAGTTCTTC.

This clone was recorded once. V usage is TRBV6-5 and J usage is TRBJ2-2; 12 bases fit TRBD2. V lost 4 bases to trimming and J lost 4 bases; unmatched junction nucleotides: 4. The CDR3 is 16 residues long. CDR1 is MNHEY, CDR2 SVGAGI, per germline. The CDR3 nucleotides read TGTGCCAGCAGTTCTAGCGGGAGGGGGCCCACCGGGGAGCTGTTTTTT. Protein: CASSSSGRGPTGELFF.

This clone was counted a single time. V usage is TRBV10-1 and J usage is TRBJ2-3; 7 bases are a match to TRBD1. CDR3 length equals 16 residues. Germline trimming cut 0 bases from V and 4 bases from J; bases unmatched to any gene: 7. CDR1 WNHNN and CDR2 SYGVQD come from the germline V gene (reference sequence). The CDR3 coding sequence is TGCGCCAGCAGTGAGTCGGCGACAGGGTACGCAGATACGCAGTATTTT. It specifies CASSESATGYADTQYF.

The chain links TRBV5-1 to TRBJ2-5; weak D call: TRBD2 (5 bases). The V gene's germline CDR1 is SGHRS and CDR2 YFSETQ. The germline V and J ends were trimmed by 2 bases and 5 bases, with 10 bases remaining between them. This CDR3 region has 13 residues. The CDR3 nucleotides read TGCGCCAGCAGCTTCGGGGTTGGGGAGACCCAGTACTTC. Protein sequence: CASSFGVGETQYF. Drawing the rest from reference TRBV5-1 and TRBJ2-5, the complete variable domain is KAGVTQTPRYLIKTRGQQVTLSCSPISGHRSVSWYQQTPGQGLQFLFEYFSETQRNKGNFPGRFSGRQFSNSRSEMNVSTLELGDSALYLCASSFGVGETQYFGPGTRLLVL.

The chain joins TRBV5-1 to TRBJ2-3; a weak D match, TRBD1 (5 bases). CDR1 is SGHRS, CDR2 YFSETQ, per germline. V was trimmed by 2 bases and J by 0 bases, leaving 10 bases between them. The length of the CDR3 is 15 residues. The CDR3 sequence: CASSFRQSSTDTQYF. CDR3 DNA sequence: TGCGCCAGCAGCTTCCGACAGTCTAGCACAGATACGCAGTATTTT.

The chain recombines TRBV5-8 with TRBJ1-2, with a weak D call TRBD1 (6 bases). CDR3 length equals 14 residues. Trimming pared 0 bases from V and 2 bases from J, leaving 8 bases between. Germline lookup yields CDR1 SGHTS and CDR2 YDEGEE. The CDR3 reads CASSLVQGNYGYTF. The CDR3, as DNA: TGTGCCAGCAGCTTGGTACAGGGAAACTATGGCTACACCTTC.

CDR3 protein: CASSLRQGRLGDEQYF. CDR3 sequence (DNA): TGTGCCAGCAGCTTAAGGCAGGGGAGACTGGGGGACGAGCAGTACTTC. This chain joins TRBV7-2 and TRBJ2-7; a weak D match, TRBD1 (6 bases). The CDR3 totals 16 residues. V was pared by 2 bases and J by 5 bases, with 19 bases between. The germline gives CDR1 SGHTA, CDR2 FQGNSA.

The V gene is TRBV30, the J gene TRBJ1-2, with TRBD1 matching 7 bases. The CDR3 loop spans 12 amino acids. V lost 2 bases and J lost 7; bases outside the gene matches: 4. CDR1 and CDR2 from the germline V gene are GTSNPN and SVGIG (reference sequence). The CDR3 DNA is TGTGCCTGGAGTACAGGGGTCGTTGGCTACACCTTC. This gives the protein CAWSTGVVGYTF.

The chain is built from TRBV10-3 and TRBJ2-2; 7 nucleotides align to TRBD1. V was clipped by 4 bases and J by 4 bases; unmatched bases: 3. The CDR3 consists of 14 residues. Germline V gene data show CDR1 as ENHRY and CDR2 as SYGVKD. The CDR3 DNA reads TGTGCCATCAGTGTGGCAGGGGGCACCGGGGAGCTGTTTTTT. This translates into CAISVAGGTGELFF.

The chain employs TRBV5-1 and TRBJ2-5; D might be TRBD1 (6 bases). V was cut by 4 bases and J by 11 bases, with 21 bases left in between. This CDR3 contains 14 residues. Germline V lookup: CDR1 SGHRS, CDR2 YFSETQ. CDR3 DNA sequence: TGCGCCAGCAGCGAACAGGGCACGTTGGAAGAGCAGTACTTC. It is translated as CASSEQGTLEEQYF.

On this clone itself: The junction departs from the called germline gene at one end, perhaps through a read error. The chain couples TRBV7-9 to TRBJ1-1; D might be TRBD1 (6 bases). The CDR3 consists of 12 residues. The germline V gene has CDR1 SEHNR and CDR2 FQNEAQ (reference sequence). CDR3 region: CSSRQGPTEAFF. CDR3 DNA sequence: TGTTCCAGCAGGCAGGGGCCCACTGAAGCTTTCTTT.

The J gene is TRBJ2-5, the V gene TRBV30; D gene unclear. The CDR3 loop spans 12 amino acids. CDR1 and CDR2 from the germline V gene are GTSNPN and SVGIG (reference sequence). Trimming took 4 bases from V and 2 from J, leaving 8 bases between them. CDR3 loop: CAWTSLQETQYF. The CDR3 DNA reads TGTGCCTGGACCTCGTTACAAGAGACCCAGTACTTC.

The CDR3 is CASSLRTGGEETQYF. In DNA form, the CDR3 reads TGTGCCAGCAGCCTACGGACAGGGGGCGAAGAGACCCAGTACTTC. The gene calls are TRBV5-4 and TRBJ2-5; TRBD1 matches 11 bases. CDR1 is SGHNT and CDR2 is YYREEE in the germline V gene (reference sequence). V was pared by 4 bases and J by 3 bases, with 5 bases of the junction left unmatched. The CDR3 sequence is 15 residues long.

This rearrangement joins TRBV10-1 to TRBJ2-3; 10 nucleotides align to TRBD2. Trimming at V came to 4 bases and at J to 4 bases, leaving 8 bases not matched to a gene. Germline V gene data show CDR1 as WNHNN and CDR2 as SYGVQD (reference sequence). There are 16 residues in the CDR3. The CDR3 reads CASSVESGRAADTQYF. CDR3 DNA sequence: TGCGCCAGCAGTGTAGAGAGCGGGAGGGCCGCAGATACGCAGTATTTT.

J is TRBJ2-7 and V is TRBV10-1; D perhaps matches TRBD1 (6 bases). The CDR3 totals 14 residues. V was clipped by 0 bases and J by 2 bases, with 8 bases between them. Germline assignment: CDR1 WNHNN and CDR2 SYGVQD (reference sequence). The CDR3 bases are TGCGCCAGCAGTGAGTCGCACAGGGCCTACGAGCAGTACTTC. Amino acid sequence: CASSESHRAYEQYF.

This clone was recorded a few times. The V call is TRBV6-5, the J call TRBJ1-3; 8 bases line up with TRBD1. V lost 4 bases and J lost 4; bases outside the gene matches: 3. This CDR3 comprises 14 residues. Germline V CDR1 and CDR2: MNHEY, SVGAGI. Here the CDR3 reads CASSWTGLGNTIYF. In DNA, the CDR3 is TGTGCCAGCAGTTGGACAGGGTTGGGAAACACCATATATTTT.

The V gene is TRBV19, the J gene TRBJ2-1, with TRBD2 matching 9 bases. The CDR3 totals 17 residues. J gave up 2 bases and V 4 bases, and 9 bases lay outside the gene matches. Germline values: CDR1 LNHDA, CDR2 SQIVND (reference sequence). In DNA, the CDR3 is TGTGCCAGTAGTAGGGGTAGCGGGAGAATCACCTACAATGAGCAGTTCTTC. This translates into CASSRGSGRITYNEQFF.